These T cell receptor beta chains were read from a single sample in a study of cytomegalovirus exposure and HLA in healthy donors. TCRdb's table, derived via immunoSEQ multiplex PCR, lists solely in-frame clones and lacks some. Of tens of thousands of clones detected, 90% to 97% appear once; the ten largest clones hold around 1.2%. Sequencing was done on a sample of PBMCs. The receptors shown here come from a woman between 18 and 30 years old in good health and CMV-seronegative. Both conserved end residues are trimmed from each CDR3. D genes are given only for firm matches.

cdr3_length d_call j_call v_call cdr3_aa
12 - TRBJ1-4 TRBV30 AWSVRAGVEKLF
12 TRBD1 TRBJ1-4 TRBV19 ASRGQGAYEKLF
10 - TRBJ1-1 TRBV6-5 ASSYRGAEAF
13 - TRBJ2-2 TRBV2 ASSVGQRGTGELF
12 TRBD2 TRBJ2-5 TRBV7-2 ASSLEPGSGIQY
13 - - TRBV27 ASSSGGFSPYEQY
13 TRBD2 TRBJ2-3 TRBV2 ASNGRADQEDTQY
16 - TRBJ2-1 TRBV7-3 ASSLNDGGVVPYNEQF
15 TRBD1 TRBJ1-4 TRBV7-9 ASSLGAGTGPWGKLF
13 TRBD1 TRBJ2-3 TRBV11-3 ASSPGQGATDTQY
15 - TRBJ2-3 TRBV7-2 ASSLAGGGLGTDTQY
12 - TRBJ2-4 TRBV29-1 SVGGGRAKNIQY
13 - TRBJ2-3 TRBV5-4 ASSFPGHPMDTQY
13 TRBD1 TRBJ2-5 TRBV5-1 ASSAGTGAGETQY
13 TRBD2 TRBJ2-2 TRBV29-1 SVEVAGQNTGELF
14 TRBD1 TRBJ1-2 TRBV5-6 ASSISTGGRAYGYT
16 TRBD2 TRBJ2-7 TRBV5-4 ASSVGGLAGGPGYEQY
12 - TRBJ1-1 TRBV21-1 ASSKRDISTEAF
13 - TRBJ1-5 TRBV4-1 ASSQVTGSNQPQH
13 - TRBJ1-3 TRBV18 ASSFSQADGNTIY
14 TRBD2 TRBJ2-1 TRBV10-3 AISRASGGAGNEQF
13 TRBD2 TRBJ2-3 TRBV6-1 ASSGGSGGTDTQY
9 - TRBJ2-7 TRBV6-6 ASSYGAEQY
14 - TRBJ2-7 TRBV4-3 ASSQYLGLHSYEQY
14 - TRBJ2-1 TRBV7-2 ASSLVGRGDHYEQF
13 TRBD2 TRBJ2-7 TRBV30 AWSILGSGIYEQY
13 - TRBJ1-4 TRBV9 ASSRGGGLDEKLF
17 - TRBJ2-4 TRBV6-1 ASSARTATTQPAKNIQY
9 - TRBJ1-1 TRBV5-5 ASSREGAAF
14 TRBD2 TRBJ2-1 TRBV11-2 ASSPSGESSYNEQF
11 - TRBJ1-1 TRBV2 ASSVVGGTEAF
15 - TRBJ2-7 TRBV15 ATSRAGGLGPSYEQY
14 - TRBJ2-4 TRBV7-2 ASSLVSGLAKNIQY
14 - TRBJ2-1 TRBV10-3 AISDGRHYFYNEQF
12 TRBD2 TRBJ2-5 TRBV7-6 ASSVGLGWETQY
14 - TRBJ1-1 TRBV6-6 ASSQGQMMANTEAF
12 TRBD1 TRBJ2-1 TRBV28 ASSVRDSLNEQF
14 - TRBJ2-7 TRBV5-1 ASSSGLTGPPYEQY
11 TRBD2 TRBJ2-7 TRBV29-1 SVGSGGAWEQY
13 - TRBJ2-7 TRBV27 ASSPSRRGGYEQY
12 - TRBJ2-7 TRBV5-8 ASSLGQATYEQY
13 - TRBJ2-7 TRBV28 ASSLWGDTSYEQY
6 - TRBJ2-1 TRBV7-9 ASSPRF
11 TRBD1 TRBJ2-2 TRBV5-1 ASSWDSRVELF
10 - TRBJ2-5 TRBV6-6 ASSLTGETQY